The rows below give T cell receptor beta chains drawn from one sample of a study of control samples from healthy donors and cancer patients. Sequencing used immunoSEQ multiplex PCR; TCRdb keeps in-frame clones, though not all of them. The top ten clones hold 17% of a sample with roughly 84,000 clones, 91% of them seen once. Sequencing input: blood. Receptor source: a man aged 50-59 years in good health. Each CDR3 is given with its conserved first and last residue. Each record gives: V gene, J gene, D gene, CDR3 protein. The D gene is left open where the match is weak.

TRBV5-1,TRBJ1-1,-,CASSPAGGEKNTEAFF
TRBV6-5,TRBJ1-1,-,CASSYNFLSNTEAFF
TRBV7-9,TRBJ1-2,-,CASSFFRGDYGYTF
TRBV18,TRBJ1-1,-,CASGVPPVGEAFF
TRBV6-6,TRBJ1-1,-,CASKRDLRNTEAFF
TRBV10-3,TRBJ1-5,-,CAISESGGIFQPQHF
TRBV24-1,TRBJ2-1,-,CATSEEGREEQFF
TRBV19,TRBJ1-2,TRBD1,CASSVTGEYGYTF
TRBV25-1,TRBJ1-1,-,CASKASPLGAEAFF
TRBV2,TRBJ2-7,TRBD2,CASSVTSGVYEQYF
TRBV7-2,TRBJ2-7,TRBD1,CASSSLSGTGSYEQYF
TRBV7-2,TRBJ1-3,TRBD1,CASSLGQGARNTIYF
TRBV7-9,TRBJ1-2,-,CASSSRTPAGGYTF
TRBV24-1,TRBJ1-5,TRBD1,CATSDWGDRGDQPQHF
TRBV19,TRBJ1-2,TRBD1,CASGQGYGYTF
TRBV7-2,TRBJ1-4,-,CASSYQGRPNEKLFF
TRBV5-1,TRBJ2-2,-,CASRDGAGELFF
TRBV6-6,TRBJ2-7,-,CASSPIGAYEQYF
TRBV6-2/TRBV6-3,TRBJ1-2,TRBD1,CASSGTGLGYTF
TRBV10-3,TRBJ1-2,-,CAISAGGQVSYGYTF
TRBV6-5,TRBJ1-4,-,CASSYGTGKLFF
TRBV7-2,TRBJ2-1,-,CASSLGMGDNEQFF
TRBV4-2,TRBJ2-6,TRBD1,CASTPDRAGANVLTF
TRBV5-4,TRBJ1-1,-,CASSPQGRINTEAFF
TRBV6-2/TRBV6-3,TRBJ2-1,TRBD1,CASSRRTGGGNEQFF
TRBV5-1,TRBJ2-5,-,CASRTGETQYF
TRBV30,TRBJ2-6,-,CAWSVGVSFSSGANVLTF
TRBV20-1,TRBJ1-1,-,CSATYREAFF
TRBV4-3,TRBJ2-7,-,CASSQDLARGLGSSYEQYF
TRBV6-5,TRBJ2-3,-,CASEKGFRGPDTQYF
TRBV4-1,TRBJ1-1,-,CASRQDQNTEAFF
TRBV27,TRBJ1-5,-,CASSWTENQPQHF
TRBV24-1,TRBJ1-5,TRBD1,CATSETGMNQPQHF
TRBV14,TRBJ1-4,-,CASSQEGEAYEKLFF
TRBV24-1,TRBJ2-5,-,CATSDLRAGAGTQYF
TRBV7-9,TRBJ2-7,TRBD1,CASSRQGREQYF
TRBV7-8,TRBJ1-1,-,CVSSLGRRAVSTEAFF
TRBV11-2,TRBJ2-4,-,CASSQRRGSNIQYF
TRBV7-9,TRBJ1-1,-,CASSLGTEREAFF
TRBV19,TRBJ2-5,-,CASSSGDLLAETQYF
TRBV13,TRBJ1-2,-,CASSSGYRDYGYTF
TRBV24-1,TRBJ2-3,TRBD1,CATSPKFRDSWIPTDTQYF
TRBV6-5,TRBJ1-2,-,CASGFLGNYGYTF
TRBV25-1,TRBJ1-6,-,CASSEYGHYNSPLHF
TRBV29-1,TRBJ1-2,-,CSVRQSAGANYGYTF
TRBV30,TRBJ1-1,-,CACLAGTFRGEAFF
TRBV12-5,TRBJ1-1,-,CASGLIDTEAFF
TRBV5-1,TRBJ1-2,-,CASSLTGGNYGYTF
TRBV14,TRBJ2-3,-,CASSQVASVRRDTQYF
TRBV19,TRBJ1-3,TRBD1,CASSTRTGSSGNTIYF